The 19 T cell receptor beta chains below all came from one sample that was sequenced in a study of blood T cell repertoires in COVID-19. Assay used: immunoSEQ multiplex PCR; TCRdb lists only in-frame clones, some missing. The sample includes over 100,000 clones, roughly 84% of them seen just once. Sequenced: peripheral blood. These receptors were collected from a woman aged 45 to 65 with acute or convalescent COVID-19.

This clone appeared once. The V gene is TRBV6-4, the J gene TRBJ2-2, with D maybe TRBD1 (6 bases). There are 14 residues in the CDR3. Germline assignment: CDR1 MRHNA and CDR2 SNTAGT. V dropped 5 bases and J dropped 6 bases, with 13 bases sitting between them. The CDR3 DNA is TGTGCCAGCAGTTTTACTCAGGGGCCCGGGGAGCTGTTTTTT. It encodes CASSFTQGPGELFF.

The CDR3 spells CASSPGKNYGYTF. CDR3 coding DNA: TGTGCCAGCAGCCCCGGGAAAAACTATGGCTACACCTTC. The V and J genes are TRBV5-4 and TRBJ1-2; no clear D. Trimming left V 4 bases short and J 2 bases short, with 9 bases between. Germline assignment: CDR1 SGHNT and CDR2 YYREEE (reference sequence). This CDR3 contains 13 residues.

The CDR3: CASSFGGAGYYEQYF. In DNA form, the CDR3 reads TGTGCCAGCAGTTTTGGGGGGGCAGGGTACTACGAGCAGTACTTC. V and J are TRBV28 and TRBJ2-7, with D possibly matching TRBD2 (7 bases). The CDR3 contains 15 residues. The V gene lost 3 bases and the J gene lost 3 bases, with 15 bases spanning the gap. Germline V gene sequence: CDR1 MDHEN, CDR2 SYDVKM.

The chain has TRBV28 and TRBJ1-1; the D is unclear. Trimming took off 6 bases at V and 1 base at J, with 6 bases between the two ends. This CDR3 region has 12 residues. Germline values: CDR1 MDHEN, CDR2 SYDVKM. The CDR3 sequence: CASSHTNTEAFF. The CDR3 DNA is TGTGCCAGCAGCCACACGAACACTGAAGCTTTCTTT.

The chain carries TRBV4-1 and TRBJ1-5; TRBD1 matches at 7 bases. Germline CDR1 MGHRA, CDR2 YSYEKL. The CDR3 runs to 16 residues. V shed 0 bases and J 5 bases; nucleotides not matched to a gene: 7. CDR3 sequence (DNA): TGCGCCAGCAGCCAAGAAATGGGACAGAACTATCAGCCCCAGCATTTT. This sequence encodes CASSQEMGQNYQPQHF.

The chain recombines TRBV6-5 with TRBJ1-2, with D possibly being TRBD1 (5 bases). The V end was cut by 4 bases, the J end by 2 bases, with 5 bases between. The germline V gene has CDR1 MNHEY and CDR2 SVGAGI. The CDR3 length is 12 residues. The CDR3 DNA follows: TGTGCCAGCAGTTCAGGGAACTATGGCTACACCTTC. Residues: CASSSGNYGYTF.

V is TRBV19 and J is TRBJ1-2; 10 nucleotides match TRBD1. Germline assignment: CDR1 LNHDA and CDR2 SQIVND (reference sequence). The CDR3 sequence is 13 residues long. Germline trimming cut 8 bases from V and 8 bases from J; bases unmatched to any gene: 8. The CDR3 DNA is TGTGCCAGTGACTCCGGGACAGGGGTCGGCTACACCTTC. The encoded protein is CASDSGTGVGYTF. Together with reference TRBV19 and TRBJ1-2, the CDR3 gives the full variable domain: DGGITQSPKYLFRKEGQNVTLSCEQNLNHDAMYWYRQDPGQGLRLIYYSQIVNDFQKGDIAEGYSVSREKKESFPLTVTSAQKNPTAFYLCASDSGTGVGYTFGSGTRLTVV.

This chain connects TRBV6-5 to TRBJ2-2; the D is unclear. Germline V gene sequence: CDR1 MNHEY, CDR2 SVGAGI. V gave up 2 bases and J gave up 7 bases, with 11 bases separating them. This CDR3 comprises 14 residues. This chain's CDR3 is CASSYKPASGELFF. CDR3 bases: TGTGCCAGCAGTTACAAACCCGCTAGCGGGGAGCTGTTTTTT.

The V and J genes are TRBV5-1 and TRBJ2-2; D gene ambiguous. CDR1 and CDR2 (germline): SGHRS, YFSETQ. The V and J ends lost 0 bases and 6 bases respectively, with 12 bases between them. The CDR3 length is 15 residues. DNA of the CDR3: TGCGCCAGCAGCTTGGTGGCTAGTGTGGCCGGGGAGCTGTTTTTT. Translation: CASSLVASVAGELFF.

The CDR3 coding sequence is TGTGCCAGCAGCTTCGGGAGGGACTACGAGCAGTACTTC. It is translated as CASSFGRDYEQYF. The chain links TRBV11-2 to TRBJ2-7; 8 bases are shared with TRBD2. CDR1 is SGHAT and CDR2 is FQNNGV in the germline V gene. This CDR3 is built from 13 residues. Unmatched junction bases numbered 1, after V lost 3 bases and J lost 3 bases.

This rearrangement joins TRBV6-5 to TRBJ2-1; a weak D match, TRBD1 (5 bases). The germline gives CDR1 MNHEY, CDR2 SVGAGI. The ends were cut back, 2 bases at V and 7 bases at J, with 12 bases in the middle. The CDR3 is made up of 14 amino acids. Here the CDR3 DNA reads TGTGCCAGCAGTTACGGTGGGGCCTGGAATGAGCAGTTCTTC. Residues: CASSYGGAWNEQFF.

The J gene is TRBJ2-7, the V gene TRBV7-8; 9 bases are a match to TRBD1. V was clipped by 5 bases and J by 2 bases; unmatched bases: 7. There are 15 residues in the CDR3. Germline V lookup: CDR1 SGHVS, CDR2 FQNEAQ. The CDR3 is CASSTLTGGTYEQYF. The CDR3 bases are TGTGCCAGCAGCACCCTGACAGGGGGAACCTACGAGCAGTACTTC.

V gene TRBV4-2 combines with J gene TRBJ1-6; 10 bases are a match to TRBD1. CDR1 is LGHNA, CDR2 YNFKEQ, per germline. CDR3 size: 17 residues. V lost 1 base and J lost 6; bases outside the gene matches: 6. This CDR3 reads CASSQGGQGEVNSPLHF. In DNA, the CDR3 is TGTGCCAGCAGCCAAGGAGGACAGGGGGAGGTTAATTCACCCCTCCACTTT.

The chain links TRBV2 to TRBJ1-1, with D possibly matching TRBD1 (5 bases). The germline V gene has CDR1 SNHLY and CDR2 FYNNEI. The germline V and J ends were trimmed by 0 bases and 5 bases, with 13 bases remaining between them. This CDR3 has 15 residues. The CDR3 reads CASSEAQPGMTEAFF. The CDR3, as DNA: TGTGCCAGCAGTGAAGCTCAGCCAGGGATGACTGAAGCTTTCTTT.

The chain employs TRBV6-5 and TRBJ2-2; 11 bases agree with TRBD2. Trimming cost V 6 bases and J 9 bases; bases outside gene matches: 3. The CDR3 consists of 13 residues. Per germline, CDR1 MNHEY and CDR2 SVGAGI. The CDR3 is CASRTSGARELFF. The CDR3 DNA sequence: TGTGCCAGCAGGACTAGCGGGGCCAGGGAGCTGTTTTTT.

J is TRBJ1-1 and V is TRBV14; the D is unclear. The germline V and J ends were trimmed by 0 bases and 0 bases, with 11 bases remaining between them. This CDR3 is 16 amino acids long. CDR1 and CDR2 from the germline V gene are SGHDN and FVKESK. DNA for the CDR3: TGTGCCAGCAGCCAAGATCAGTGGGCCATGAACACTGAAGCTTTCTTT. It encodes CASSQDQWAMNTEAFF.

This sequence joins TRBV19 and TRBJ2-2; a possible D gene is TRBD1 (6 bases). Germline V gene lookup returns CDR1 LNHDA and CDR2 SQIVND (reference sequence). The ends were cut back, 7 bases at V and 1 base at J, with 10 bases in the middle. The CDR3 consists of 14 residues. The CDR3 DNA reads as TGTGCCAGTAACCGACAGGTGAACACCGGGGAGCTGTTTTTT. Protein product: CASNRQVNTGELFF.

This chain uses TRBV6-5 with TRBJ2-7; D is ambiguous. The CDR3 contains 14 residues. Germline V lookup: CDR1 MNHEY, CDR2 SVGAGI. The V gene lost 5 bases and the J gene lost 0 bases, with 11 bases spanning the gap. CDR3 DNA sequence: TGTGCCAGCAGTACATCCGAAAGCTCCTACGAGCAGTACTTC. This sequence encodes CASSTSESSYEQYF.

The chain links TRBV18 to TRBJ1-1, with a tentative D call TRBD1 (5 bases). The germline V and J ends were trimmed by 6 bases and 5 bases, with 16 bases remaining between them. This CDR3 has 14 amino acids. Germline CDR1 and CDR2: KGHSH and LQKENI. CDR3 coding DNA: TGTGCCAGCTCTTCTACCGCAGACAGTACTGAAGCTTTCTTT. Protein sequence: CASSSTADSTEAFF.